These T cell receptor beta chains were read from a single sample in a study of CXCR3-negative and CXCR3-positive naive CD8 T cells. TCRdb re-called the 5' RACE reads, yielding one record per CDR3 amino acid sequence without DNA. The sample has under 85,000 distinct CDR3 sequences. Sequencing input: naive CXCR3+ CD8+ T cells from blood. The receptor source for this set is a human donor in good health. Some clones in this sample may be carry-over from other donors' samples. Both conserved end residues are part of each CDR3.

v_gene,j_gene,CDR3aa
TRBV29-1,TRBJ2-7,CSVVVTGGGEQYF
TRBV20-1,TRBJ2-7,CSAYERGGPGEQYF
TRBV7-2,TRBJ2-7,CASSLAPLWEQYF
TRBV29-1,TRBJ1-2,CSVEDQRDYGYTF
TRBV15,TRBJ2-5,CATSRTQGAGETQYF
TRBV18,TRBJ2-1,CASSSVEDLSYNEQFF
TRBV20-1,TRBJ2-1,CSANQLAASYNEQFF
TRBV28,TRBJ1-5,CAADRHQYQPQHF
TRBV6-4,TRBJ2-1,CASSDLPGTVYNEQFF
TRBV3-1,TRBJ2-5,CASSKTNEETQYF
TRBV20-1,TRBJ2-1,CSARGRENAIEQFF
TRBV6-2/TRBV6-3,TRBJ2-1,CASSLPGQGFHEQFF
TRBV28,TRBJ2-7,CASSFLTASYEQYF
TRBV28,TRBJ2-3,CASSLLAGGADTQYF
TRBV28,TRBJ2-2,CASSFGLAGGGELFF
TRBV4-3,TRBJ2-1,CASSQDRDQGNYNEQFF
TRBV6-2/TRBV6-3,TRBJ1-5,CASSYSTATEPQHF
TRBV15,TRBJ2-5,CATSRHSGINRETQYF
TRBV28,TRBJ2-5,CASSPPQTGLETQYF
TRBV20-1,TRBJ1-1,CSAWDRAYTEAFF
TRBV28,TRBJ2-7,CASSLGSFGASYEQHF
TRBV7-9,TRBJ1-2,CASNSQNSGPHQPFHGYTF
TRBV18,TRBJ1-1,CATQGWTEAFF
TRBV27,TRBJ2-3,CASSFSVAALDTQYF
TRBV5-1,TRBJ2-1,CASSLRILTRDNERFF
TRBV7-2,TRBJ2-7,CASSSRLGQGVYEQYF
TRBV20-1,TRBJ2-1,CSASHQGNEQFF
TRBV15,TRBJ2-5,CATSPTAGLAGKETQYF
TRBV29-1,TRBJ2-3,CSVAGTGGETYF
TRBV7-2,TRBJ2-7,CASSARGALGGSSDEQYF
TRBV5-5,TRBJ2-3,CASSLTREGFSTDTQYF
TRBV7-6,TRBJ2-7,CASSLLVTDYEQYF
TRBV5-6,TRBJ1-1,CASSPDRERSNTEAFF
TRBV6-6,TRBJ2-3,CASSPRVGGTNTQYF
TRBV28,TRBJ2-3,CASSFDERGVTDTQYF
TRBV7-3,TRBJ2-1,CASSYPEGPYNEQFF
TRBV29-1,TRBJ1-1,CGSQGANLNTEAFF
TRBV7-9,TRBJ2-1,CASSLGGLADNEQFF
TRBV7-9,TRBJ2-5,CASSLWRPGLAGRALGETQYF
TRBV27,TRBJ2-7,CASSFRGSPAYEQYF
TRBV28,TRBJ1-1,CASSLTAQGSSMNTEAFF
TRBV11-3,TRBJ2-5,CASSLGLAGDQETQYF